The 20 T cell receptor beta chains reported below all come from one sample, sequenced in a study of Tregs in tolerant kidney transplant recipients. Assay used: immunoSEQ multiplex PCR; TCRdb lists only in-frame clones, some missing. Here the sample table reports under 35,000 clones. The sequencing here drew on CD8+ T cells from blood, taken before the transplant. The receptors stem from a human donor who received a combined kidney and bone marrow transplant.

Incomplete CDR3 DNA: TGTGCCTGGAGTGAGGGTGAGAACCACAATGAG. Its protein is CAWSEGENHNE. The entire CDR3 is CAWSEGENHNEQFF. This chain joins TRBV30 and TRBJ2-1; D ambiguous. The read is 3 residues too short to cover the CDR3 end, so that end is filled in from the germline J gene. CDR1 GTSNPN and CDR2 SVGIG come from the germline V gene (reference sequence). The V end was cut by 1 base, the J end by 5 bases, with 12 bases between. This CDR3 has 14 residues.

As regards this clone: The sequenced fragment ends 3 residues before the CDR3 boundary, so the rest is inferred from the germline J gene. The chain links TRBV4-2 to TRBJ2-2; TRBD2 aligns across 7 bases. This CDR3 is 16 amino acids long. Losses at the gene ends were 1 base for V and 5 bases for J; bases not matched to a gene: 7. Germline loops: CDR1 LGHNA, CDR2 YNFKEQ. The CDR3 DNA, read in part, is TGTGCCAGCAGCCAAGGTGCGGGAGATTGGACCGGGGAG. Translated: CASSQGAGDWTGE. From start to end, the CDR3 is CASSQGAGDWTGELFF.

A remark on this clone: The CDR3 extends 3 residues past the end of the read, so its final part is completed from the germline J gene. The chain has TRBV6-1 and TRBJ1-1, with D uncertain. V was trimmed by 1 base and J by 2 bases, leaving 11 bases between them. This CDR3 comprises 15 residues. Germline values: CDR1 MNHNS, CDR2 SASEGT. This chain's CDR3 is CASSEVRGYNTEAFF. The DNA read from the CDR3 is TGTGCCAGCAGTGAAGTGAGAGGGTATAACACTGAA.

As regards this clone: The read ends 3 residues shy of where the CDR3 ends; the end is completed using the germline J gene. This chain links TRBV30 with TRBJ1-2; tentative D call: TRBD1 (5 bases). Trimming took off 0 bases at V and 6 bases at J, with 11 bases between the two ends. This CDR3 contains 13 residues. The germline V gene encodes CDR1 GTSNPN and CDR2 SVGIG (reference sequence). CDR3 DNA, as far as it was read: TGTGCCTGGAGTGTAACCGGGACTCATGGC. Protein sequence: CAWSVTGTHG. The full CDR3 protein reads CAWSVTGTHGYTF.

In the case of this clone: The CDR3 end falls 3 residues outside the read, so it is completed with the germline J gene. V gene TRBV7-9 combines with J gene TRBJ2-2, with 9 bases lining up with TRBD2. CDR3 length: 15 residues. V shed 5 bases and J 1 base; nucleotides not matched to a gene: 2. Looked up from germline, CDR1 is SEHNR and CDR2 is FQNEAQ (reference sequence). CDR3 DNA, as far as it was read: TGTGCCAGCAGCCTGACTAGCGGGAACACCGGGGAG. It translates to CASSLTSGNTGE. The CDR3 in its entirety is CASSLTSGNTGELFF.

As to this clone: The read comes to an end 3 residues before the CDR3 does, leaving the germline J gene to fill in the end. The chain has TRBV5-1 and TRBJ1-1; D unresolved. Trimming took 2 bases from V and 4 from J, leaving 9 bases between them. There are 13 residues in the CDR3. CDR1 is SGHRS, CDR2 YFSETQ, per germline. CDR3 residues: CASSFGGGTEAFF. Incomplete CDR3 DNA: TGCGCCAGCAGCTTTGGCGGTGGCACTGAA. The full variable domain, rest sourced from reference TRBV5-1 and TRBJ1-1, is KAGVTQTPRYLIKTRGQQVTLSCSPISGHRSVSWYQQTPGQGLQFLFEYFSETQRNKGNFPGRFSGRQFSNSRSEMNVSTLELGDSALYLCASSFGGGTEAFFGQGTRLTVV.

Remarks on this clone: The CDR3 end lies 3 residues beyond the end of the read and is filled in from the germline J gene. This chain uses TRBV6-2 or TRBV6-3 with TRBJ2-1, with 7 bases aligning to TRBD2. This CDR3 is built from 17 residues. Germline V lookup: CDR1 MNHEY, CDR2 SVGEGT. Losses at the gene ends were 4 bases for V and 6 bases for J; bases not matched to a gene: 15. The CDR3 here is CASSSLVASGTLNEQFF. Partial CDR3 DNA: TGTGCCAGCAGTTCCCTCGTGGCCAGCGGGACCCTCAATGAG.

Of note for this clone: The read halts 3 residues ahead of the CDR3 end, with the missing end drawn from the germline J gene. This rearrangement joins TRBV16 to TRBJ1-2; D is unresolved. Germline CDR1 reads KGHSY; CDR2 reads FQNENV. The CDR3 is 15 amino acids. V was shortened by 0 bases and J by 4 bases, with 12 bases between the two germline ends. The CDR3 loop is CASSQSPTVTYGYTF. The sequenced CDR3 bases are TGTGCCAGCAGCCAATCTCCCACAGTAACCTATGGC.

Remarks on this clone: The CDR3 end is not reached by the read, which stops 3 residues before it; the germline J gene fills it in. The chain links TRBV7-9 to TRBJ2-1; the match to TRBD2 covers 14 bases. The germline CDR1 and CDR2 sequences are SEHNR and FQNEAQ (reference sequence). The J segment lost 8 bases and the V segment lost 6 bases, leaving 6 bases of the junction unmatched. The CDR3 consists of 15 residues. CDR3 sequence reads: CASRGTSGREDEQFF. The CDR3 bases that were read are TGTGCCAGCAGGGGGACTAGCGGGAGAGAGGATGAG.

Details on this clone: The observed sequence ends 3 residues before the CDR3 terminus, with the missing tail filled in from the germline J gene. The chain employs TRBV2 and TRBJ2-5; the match to TRBD2 covers 13 bases. Losses at the gene ends were 4 bases for V and 7 bases for J; bases not matched to a gene: 6. Germline V lookup: CDR1 SNHLY, CDR2 FYNNEI. CDR3 length: 15 amino acids. The CDR3 DNA, read in part, is TGTGCCAGCAGTGGGGGACTAGCGGGAATCGGGACC. Its protein product is CASSGGLAGIGT. The complete CDR3 reads CASSGGLAGIGTQYF. Full variable domain (missing parts from reference TRBV2 and TRBJ2-5): EPEVTQTPSHQVTQMGQEVILRCVPISNHLYFYWYRQILGQKVEFLVSFYNNEISEKSEIFDDQFSVERPDGSNFTLKIRSTKLEDSAMYFCASSGGLAGIGTQYFGPGTRLLVL.

Points on this clone: The read stops 3 residues short of the end of the CDR3; the missing end is completed from the germline J gene. The rearrangement joins TRBV14 to TRBJ2-1; 9 bases map to TRBD2. The J segment lost 4 bases and the V segment lost 5 bases, leaving 6 bases of the junction unmatched. The germline V gene has CDR1 SGHDN and CDR2 FVKESK. This CDR3 region has 15 residues. The sequenced part of the CDR3 DNA is TGTGCCAGCAGCAATACTAGCGGGCCTTACAATGAG. Protein product: CASSNTSGPYNE. The CDR3 in its entirety is CASSNTSGPYNEQFF.

To note about this clone: The read falls 3 residues short of the CDR3 end, and the missing part is taken from the germline J gene. The rearrangement joins TRBV29-1 to TRBJ1-2; 11 positions match TRBD1. There are 12 residues in the CDR3. Germline V gene sequence: CDR1 SQVTM, CDR2 ANQGSEA. After removal of 6 bases from V and 7 bases from J, the junction contained 4 bases not matched to a gene. Partial CDR3 DNA: TGCAGCGTGGACAGGGGGCTTGGTGGC. Translation: CSVDRGLGG. The whole CDR3 sequence reads CSVDRGLGGYTF.

As regards this clone: The CDR3 is cut off 3 residues early in the read; its end comes from the germline J gene. The rearrangement joins TRBV7-9 to TRBJ1-5; a possible D gene is TRBD1 (5 bases). The V end lost 3 bases, the J end lost 6 bases, and 9 bases lay between the germline ends. The CDR3 is 13 residues long. Germline CDR1 and CDR2: SEHNR and FQNEAQ (reference sequence). The CDR3 is CASSFGGGQPQHF. The sequenced part of the CDR3 DNA is TGTGCCAGCAGCTTCGGGGGGGGTCAGCCC.

The CDR3 region is CASSIVLAGGTDTQYF. The CDR3 bases that were read are TGTGCCAGTAGTATAGTTCTAGCGGGGGGCACAGATACG. The chain links TRBV19 to TRBJ2-3, with 10 positions matching TRBD2. Sequencing ends 3 residues short of the CDR3 end; the germline J gene provides the rest. Trimming cost V 1 base and J 1 base; bases outside gene matches: 2. CDR1 is LNHDA, CDR2 SQIVND, per germline (reference sequence). The CDR3 sequence is 16 residues long.

With regard to this clone: Sequencing ends 3 residues short of the CDR3 end; the germline J gene provides the rest. The chain joins TRBV28 to TRBJ1-1; 8 bases match TRBD1. CDR3 length: 14 residues. V dropped 4 bases and J dropped 5; count of bases not matched to a gene: 6. CDR1 and CDR2 (germline): MDHEN, SYDVKM. The covered CDR3 bases are TGTGCCAGCAGTTGGACAGGGTCGGTAACTGAA. Protein product: CASSWTGSVTE. The CDR3 in full is CASSWTGSVTEAFF.

In regard to this clone: The observed sequence ends 3 residues before the CDR3 terminus, with the missing tail filled in from the germline J gene. J is TRBJ2-7 and V is TRBV29-1, with 8 bases that match TRBD2. Per the germline V gene, CDR1 is SQVTM and CDR2 is ANQGSEA. This CDR3 has 14 residues. V was pared by 7 bases and J by 4 bases, with 12 bases of the junction left unmatched. CDR3 sequence reads: CSGSVAGRGYEQYF. CDR3 DNA, as far as it was read: TGCAGCGGTTCAGTGGCCGGGAGGGGGTACGAG.

Details on this clone: With the read ending 3 residues before the CDR3 end, the germline J gene is used to fill in that end. The rearrangement links TRBV13 to TRBJ2-3; 10 bases agree with TRBD2. Germline V gene sequence: CDR1 PRHDT, CDR2 FYEKMQ (reference sequence). J was trimmed by 1 base and V by 4 bases; bases with no gene match: 2. The CDR3 sequence is 15 residues long. The DNA read from the CDR3 is TGTGCCAGCAGCTCTAGCGGGAGTGGCACAGATACG. Protein product: CASSSSGSGTDT. The whole CDR3 sequence reads CASSSSGSGTDTQYF.

About this clone: The read halts 3 residues ahead of the CDR3 end, with the missing end drawn from the germline J gene. The chain carries TRBV2 and TRBJ2-3; D might be TRBD2 (6 bases). V lost 8 bases, J lost 4 bases, and 16 bases lay in between. The CDR3 runs to 14 residues. CDR1 is SNHLY and CDR2 is FYNNEI in the germline V gene. CDR3: CASLDYDRPDTQYF. CDR3 bases read: TGTGCCAGCTTGGACTATGACCGACCAGATACG.

Concerning this clone itself: The read ends 3 residues before the CDR3 terminus; that terminus is restored from the germline J gene. The chain carries TRBV20-1 and TRBJ2-2; 11 bases line up with TRBD1. J lost 5 bases, V lost 2 bases, and 13 bases had no gene match. Germline CDR1 is DFQATT and CDR2 is SNEGSKA (reference sequence). CDR3 length: 18 residues. CDR3 bases read: TGCAGTGCTAGATCGCCTCGGACAGGGGGCATTCTGACCGGGGAG. It translates to CSARSPRTGGILTGE. In full, the CDR3 is CSARSPRTGGILTGELFF.

On this clone: The read comes to an end 3 residues before the CDR3 does, leaving the germline J gene to fill in the end. J is TRBJ1-1 and V is TRBV19, with TRBD1 identical over 8 bases. J lost 0 bases, V lost 4 bases, and 1 base had no gene match. CDR1 is LNHDA, CDR2 SQIVND, per germline (reference sequence). This CDR3 spans 14 amino acids. The chain's CDR3 is CASSSRGLNTEAFF. CDR3 DNA, as far as it was read: TGTGCCAGTAGTAGCAGGGGGCTGAACACTGAA.